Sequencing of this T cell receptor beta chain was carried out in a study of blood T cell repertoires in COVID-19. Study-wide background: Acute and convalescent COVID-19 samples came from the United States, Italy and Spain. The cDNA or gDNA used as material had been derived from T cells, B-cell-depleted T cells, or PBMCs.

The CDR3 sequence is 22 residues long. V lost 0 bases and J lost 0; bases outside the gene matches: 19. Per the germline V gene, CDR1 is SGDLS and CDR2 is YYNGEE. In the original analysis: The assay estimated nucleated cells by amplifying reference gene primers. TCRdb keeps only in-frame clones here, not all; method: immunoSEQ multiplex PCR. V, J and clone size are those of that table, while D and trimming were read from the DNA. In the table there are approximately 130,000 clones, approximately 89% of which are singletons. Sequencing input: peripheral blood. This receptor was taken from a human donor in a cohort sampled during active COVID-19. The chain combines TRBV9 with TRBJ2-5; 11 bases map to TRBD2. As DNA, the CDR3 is TGTGCCAGCAGCGTAGGCTTTGGCCCTGGGGGACTAGCGGCTTTACACCAAGAGACCCAGTACTTC. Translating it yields CASSVGFGPGGLAALHQETQYF.